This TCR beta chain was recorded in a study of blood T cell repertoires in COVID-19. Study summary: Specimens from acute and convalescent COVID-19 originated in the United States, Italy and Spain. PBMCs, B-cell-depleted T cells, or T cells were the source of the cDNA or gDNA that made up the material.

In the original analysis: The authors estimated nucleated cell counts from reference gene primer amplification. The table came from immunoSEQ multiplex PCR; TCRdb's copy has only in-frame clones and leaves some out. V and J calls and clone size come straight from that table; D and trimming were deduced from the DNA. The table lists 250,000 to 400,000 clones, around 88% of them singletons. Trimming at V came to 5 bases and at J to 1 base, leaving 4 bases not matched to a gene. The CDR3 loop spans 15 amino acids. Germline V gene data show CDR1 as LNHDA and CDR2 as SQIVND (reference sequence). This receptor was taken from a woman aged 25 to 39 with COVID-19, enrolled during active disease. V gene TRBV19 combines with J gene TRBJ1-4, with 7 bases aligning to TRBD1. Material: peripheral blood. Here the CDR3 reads CASSARQGTNEKLFF. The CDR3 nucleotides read TGTGCCAGTAGTGCCCGACAGGGAACTAATGAAAAACTGTTTTTT.